These T cell receptor beta chains were read from a single sample in a study of early T cells in non-severe SARS-CoV-2 infection. TCRdb analysed the 5' RACE reads with MiXCR anew, one entry per CDR3 protein. Among tens of thousands of distinct CDR3 sequences listed, 12% were seen once. The starting material was whole blood, obtained at baseline. The receptors here all came from an adult who was a healthcare worker with PCR-confirmed SARS-CoV-2 infection or an uninfected control (not recorded which). The donor label of this sample is uncertain. Each CDR3 is given with its conserved first and last residue. A D gene is named only where the DNA matches it firmly. Clone sizes are given selectively: once, few, many, or a class where the clone is expanded.

CDR3 protein	CDR3 DNA	D gene	V gene	J gene	clone size
CASSLAGQGNTEAFF	TGTGCCAGCAGCTTAGCCGGCCAGGGAAACACTGAAGCTTTCTTT	.	TRBV7-9	TRBJ1-1	many
CASSGVDRAYEQFF	TGTGCCAGCAGCGGGGTGGACAGGGCATATGAGCAGTTCTTC	TRBD1	TRBV7-9	TRBJ2-1	few
CASSTATANQPQHF	TGTGCCAGCAGCACCGCGACAGCGAATCAGCCCCAGCATTTT	.	TRBV7-8	TRBJ1-5	few
CASSLDRQGTYGYTF	TGCGCCAGCAGCTTGGACAGACAGGGGACCTATGGCTACACCTTC	TRBD1	TRBV5-1	TRBJ1-2	few
CASSLYVARFGTEAFF	TGTGCCAGCAGCTTATATGTGGCGAGGTTCGGCACTGAAGCTTTCTTT	.	TRBV7-9	TRBJ1-1	.
CASSLDLEFEQFF	TGTGCCAGCAGCTTAGATCTGGAGTTCGAGCAGTTCTTC	.	TRBV11-2	TRBJ2-1	many
CASSGRSTDSSGNTIYF	TGTGCCAGCAGTGGACGATCCACGGACAGCTCTGGAAACACCATATATTTT	.	TRBV6-1	TRBJ1-3	.
CASSQGDGTDTQYF	TGTGCCAGCAGCCAAGGGGACGGCACAGATACGCAGTATTTT	.	TRBV3-1	TRBJ2-3	.
CASTERDLRTDTQYF	TGTGCCAGCACCGAAAGGGACCTTCGCACAGATACGCAGTATTTT	.	TRBV5-5	TRBJ2-3	few
CASSEDRGRTDTQYF	TGTGCCAGCAGTGAGGACAGGGGGAGGACAGATACGCAGTATTTT	TRBD1	TRBV2	TRBJ2-3	once
CASSMGDTSPRLSQPQHF	TGTGCCAGTAGTATGGGTGACACTAGCCCGCGGCTTAGTCAGCCCCAGCATTTT	.	TRBV19	TRBJ1-5	few
CASSWIGQRYGYTF	TGTGCCAGCAGCTGGATCGGACAGCGCTATGGCTACACCTTC	.	TRBV5-4	TRBJ1-2	.
CASSLVTIREAFF	TGTGCCAGCAGCTTAGTTACTATTCGGGAAGCTTTCTTT	.	TRBV7-8	TRBJ1-1	many
CASSQGFGLLARNPETQYF	TGTGCCAGCAGCCAAGGTTTCGGGTTGCTAGCGAGGAACCCGGAGACCCAGTACTTC	.	TRBV3-1	TRBJ2-5	.
CASSQAAGQIFYNEQFF	TGTGCCAGCAGCCAAGCAGCGGGACAGATATTCTACAATGAGCAGTTCTTC	.	TRBV3-1	TRBJ2-1	few
CASSLDFLETQYF	TGTGCCAGCAGCTTAGACTTCTTGGAGACCCAGTACTTC	.	TRBV11-2	TRBJ2-5	many
CASSPGGGLLAQYF	TGTGCCAGCTCACCAGGCGGGGGCCTTTTGGCCCAGTACTTC	.	TRBV18	TRBJ2-5	.
CASSEPSGGASADTQYF	TGTGCCAGCAGTGAACCTAGCGGGGGGGCCAGTGCAGATACGCAGTATTTT	TRBD2	TRBV6-1	TRBJ2-3	.
CASSWRGAIHF	TGTGCCAGCAGTTGGCGGGGGGCAATTCACTTC	TRBD2	TRBV6-5	TRBJ2-1	many
CASSLASTGDHPNSPLHF	TGTGCCAGCAGCTTAGCCTCGACAGGGGATCACCCTAATTCACCCCTCCACTTT	TRBD1	TRBV7-8	TRBJ1-6	many
CASSYPRQPQHF	TGTGCCAGCAGTTACCCCCGTCAGCCCCAGCATTTT	.	TRBV6-6	TRBJ1-5	many
CASSQDIKRGITDTQYF	TGTGCCAGCAGCCAAGATATCAAGCGGGGGATCACAGATACGCAGTATTTT	TRBD2	TRBV4-2	TRBJ2-3	few
CASSPPVPSGNTIYF	TGTGCCAGCAGTCCCCCAGTACCCTCTGGAAACACCATATATTTT	.	TRBV12-3/TRBV12-4	TRBJ1-3	.
CASSEWGNNQPQHF	TGTGCCAGCAGTGAATGGGGCAACAATCAGCCCCAGCATTTT	.	TRBV6-1	TRBJ1-5	.
CASTATGALNSPLHF	TGTGCCAGCACCGCGACAGGGGCGTTAAATTCACCCCTCCACTTT	TRBD1	TRBV12-3/TRBV12-4	TRBJ1-6	few
CATSGRAEETQYF	TGTGCCACCAGCGGCCGGGCCGAAGAGACCCAGTACTTC	.	TRBV15	TRBJ2-5	.
CASSARHYSNQPQHF	TGTGCCAGCTCAGCTCGGCACTATAGCAATCAGCCCCAGCATTTT	.	TRBV18	TRBJ1-5	many
CASNQGAGNEQFF	TGTGCCAGCAATCAGGGGGCGGGCAATGAGCAGTTCTTC	TRBD1	TRBV28	TRBJ2-1	many
CSAPDRAHTEAFF	TGCAGTGCCCCCGACAGGGCCCACACTGAAGCTTTCTTT	TRBD1	TRBV20-1	TRBJ1-1	few
CASSYSAGTDTQYF	TGTGCCAGCAGTTACTCGGCGGGCACAGATACGCAGTATTTT	.	TRBV6-5	TRBJ2-3	.
CASSLSGGVPDTQYF	TGTGCCAGCAGTCTTAGCGGGGGGGTCCCAGATACGCAGTATTTT	TRBD2	TRBV7-6	TRBJ2-3	.
CASSFTGGAGYTF	TGTGCCAGCAGCTTTACAGGGGGCGCGGGCTACACCTTC	TRBD1	TRBV7-3	TRBJ1-2	many
CASSLMVAGDPSSYNEQFF	TGTGCCAGCAGCTTAATGGTAGCGGGGGACCCGAGCTCCTACAATGAGCAGTTCTTC	TRBD2	TRBV7-8	TRBJ2-1	few
CSASLMGQGTDTQYF	TGCAGTGCTAGTTTGATGGGACAGGGTACAGATACGCAGTATTTT	TRBD1	TRBV20-1	TRBJ2-3	.
CSATGKYSNQPQHF	TGCAGTGCTACCGGCAAATATAGCAATCAGCCCCAGCATTTT	.	TRBV20-1	TRBJ1-5	.
CSAETRYGTGGETQYF	TGCAGTGCGGAAACCCGGTACGGGACAGGGGGAGAGACCCAGTACTTC	TRBD1	TRBV20-1	TRBJ2-5	.
CASSLDWHSVAETQYF	TGTGCCAGCAGCTTAGATTGGCACTCCGTTGCAGAGACCCAGTACTTC	.	TRBV11-2	TRBJ2-5	.
CASSAGTGVLNTEAFF	TGCGCCAGCAGCGCTGGGACAGGGGTCTTGAACACTGAAGCTTTCTTT	TRBD1	TRBV5-1	TRBJ1-1	.
CASSSPPGSGNTIYF	TGTGCCAGCAGTTCTCCCCCGGGGTCTGGAAACACCATATATTTT	.	TRBV12-3/TRBV12-4	TRBJ1-3	.
CSARDHGKGNIQYF	TGCAGTGCTAGAGATCACGGGAAGGGAAACATTCAGTACTTC	.	TRBV20-1	TRBJ2-4	few
CASSLDTGPQETQYF	TGTGCCAGCAGCTTGGATACAGGTCCTCAAGAGACCCAGTACTTC	.	TRBV5-4	TRBJ2-5	few
CASSLNLAVSTDTQYF	TGTGCCAGCAGCTTGAATCTAGCGGTGTCCACAGATACGCAGTATTTT	TRBD2	TRBV5-4	TRBJ2-3	.
CASSGLAKNIQYF	TGTGCCAGCAGCGGCCTAGCCAAAAACATTCAGTACTTC	.	TRBV7-2	TRBJ2-4	.
CASSEGNLPEKLFF	TGTGCCAGCAGCGAAGGGAACTTGCCCGAAAAACTGTTTTTT	.	TRBV5-6	TRBJ1-4	.
CAIKASGGPFQETQYF	TGTGCCATCAAGGCTAGCGGGGGACCCTTCCAAGAGACCCAGTACTTC	TRBD2	TRBV10-3	TRBJ2-5	.
CASSGAGDEQFF	TGTGCCAGCAGTGGGGCAGGAGACGAGCAGTTCTTC	.	TRBV12-3/TRBV12-4	TRBJ2-1	few
CASRLAGGQSEQFF	TGCGCCAGCAGACTAGCGGGGGGGCAGAGTGAGCAGTTCTTC	TRBD2	TRBV10-2	TRBJ2-1	.
CASRGRDSLYGYTF	TGTGCCAGCAGGGGTCGGGACAGCCTTTATGGCTACACCTTC	TRBD1	TRBV6-6	TRBJ1-2	many
CASSFSGAGNTIYF	TGTGCCAGCAGTTTCTCCGGGGCTGGAAACACCATATATTTT	.	TRBV12-3/TRBV12-4	TRBJ1-3	.
CASSLAPSGGATANEQFF	TGCGCCAGCAGCCTCGCTCCCTCTGGCGGGGCAACCGCCAATGAGCAGTTCTTC	.	TRBV5-1	TRBJ2-1	medium-sized
CASSDIKRGATDTQYF	TGCGCCAGCAGTGATATCAAGCGGGGGGCCACAGATACGCAGTATTTT	TRBD2	TRBV10-1	TRBJ2-3	.
CSVVRRSTDTQYF	TGCAGCGTTGTAAGGCGGAGTACAGATACGCAGTATTTT	.	TRBV29-1	TRBJ2-3	many
CAWAPGANTEAFF	TGTGCCTGGGCCCCCGGGGCGAACACTGAAGCTTTCTTT	.	TRBV30	TRBJ1-1	few
CASSKSGTQQETQYF	TGTGCCAGCAGCAAATCCGGGACTCAACAAGAGACCCAGTACTTC	.	TRBV7-2	TRBJ2-5	.
CASSYRDDTDTQYF	TGTGCCAGCAGTTACCGGGACGACACGGATACGCAGTATTTT	.	TRBV6-5	TRBJ2-3	few